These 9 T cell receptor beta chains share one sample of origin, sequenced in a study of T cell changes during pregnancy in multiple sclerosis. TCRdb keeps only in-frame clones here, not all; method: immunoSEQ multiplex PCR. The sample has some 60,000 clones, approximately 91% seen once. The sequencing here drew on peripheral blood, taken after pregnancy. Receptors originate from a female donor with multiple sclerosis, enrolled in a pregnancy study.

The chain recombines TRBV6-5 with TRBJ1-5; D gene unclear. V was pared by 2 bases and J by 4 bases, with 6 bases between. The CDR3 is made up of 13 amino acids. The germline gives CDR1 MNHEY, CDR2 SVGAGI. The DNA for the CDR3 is TGTGCCAGCAGTTACGGGCATAATCAGCCCCAGCATTTT. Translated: CASSYGHNQPQHF.

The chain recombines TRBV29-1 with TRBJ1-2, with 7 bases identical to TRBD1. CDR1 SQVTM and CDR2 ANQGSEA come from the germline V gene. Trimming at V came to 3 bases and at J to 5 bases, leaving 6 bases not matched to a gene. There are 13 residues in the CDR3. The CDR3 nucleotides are TGCAGCGTTGACCCGACAGGGTTGTATGGCTACACCTTC. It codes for CSVDPTGLYGYTF.

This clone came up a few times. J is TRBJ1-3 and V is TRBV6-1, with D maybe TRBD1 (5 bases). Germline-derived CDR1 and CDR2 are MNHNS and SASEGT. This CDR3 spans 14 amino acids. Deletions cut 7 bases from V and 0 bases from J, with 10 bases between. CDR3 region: CASTSGISGNTIYF. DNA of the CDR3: TGTGCCAGCACTTCAGGGATCTCTGGAAACACCATATATTTT.

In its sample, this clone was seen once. CDR3 sequence (DNA): TGTGCCAGCTCACAGTCAGAAGCGAACACCGGGGAGCTGTTTTTT. It encodes CASSQSEANTGELFF. The rearrangement links TRBV18 to TRBJ2-2, with D uncertain. V lost 4 bases and J lost 0, with 9 bases in between. CDR1 and CDR2 (germline): KGHSH, LQKENI. The CDR3 runs to 15 residues. The whole variable domain, filled in from reference TRBV18 and TRBJ2-2, reads NAGVMQNPRHLVRRRGQEARLRCSPMKGHSHVYWYRQLPEEGLKFMVYLQKENIIDESGMPKERFSAEFPKEGPSILRIQQVVRGDSAAYFCASSQSEANTGELFFGEGSRLTVL.

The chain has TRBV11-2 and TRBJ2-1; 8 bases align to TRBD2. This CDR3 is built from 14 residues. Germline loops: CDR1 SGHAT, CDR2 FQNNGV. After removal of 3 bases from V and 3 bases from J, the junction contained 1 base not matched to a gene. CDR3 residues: CASSFGGVYNEQFF. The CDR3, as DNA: TGTGCCAGCAGCTTCGGGGGGGTCTACAATGAGCAGTTCTTC.

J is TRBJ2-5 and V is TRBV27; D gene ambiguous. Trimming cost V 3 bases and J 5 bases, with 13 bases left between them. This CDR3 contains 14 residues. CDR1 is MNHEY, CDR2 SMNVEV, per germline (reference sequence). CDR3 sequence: CASSFSRFGETQYF. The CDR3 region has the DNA TGTGCCAGCAGTTTTTCCAGGTTTGGGGAGACCCAGTACTTC.

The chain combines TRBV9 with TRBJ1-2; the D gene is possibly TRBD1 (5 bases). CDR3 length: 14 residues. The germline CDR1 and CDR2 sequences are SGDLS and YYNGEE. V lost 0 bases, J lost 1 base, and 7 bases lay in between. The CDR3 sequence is CASSVEDSNYGYTF. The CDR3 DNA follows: TGTGCCAGCAGCGTAGAAGACAGTAACTATGGCTACACCTTC.

CDR3: CASSLADPGTRQYF. For the CDR3, the DNA is TGCGCCAGCAGCCTAGCTGATCCCGGGACTAGACAGTATTTT. V and J are TRBV5-1 and TRBJ2-3; 8 nucleotides agree with TRBD2. The CDR3 spans 14 residues. With V trimmed by 4 bases and J by 12 bases, 13 bases remained unmatched. Germline V gene data show CDR1 as SGHRS and CDR2 as YFSETQ.

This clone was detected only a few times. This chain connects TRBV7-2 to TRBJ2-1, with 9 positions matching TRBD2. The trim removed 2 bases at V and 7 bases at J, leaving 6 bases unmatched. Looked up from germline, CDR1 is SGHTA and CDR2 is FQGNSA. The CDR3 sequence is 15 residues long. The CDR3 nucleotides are TGTGCCAGCAGCTTAAGGGCGGGGGGGCCGAATGAGCAGTTCTTC. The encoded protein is CASSLRAGGPNEQFF.